The 21 T cell receptor beta chains below all came from one sample that was sequenced in a study of blood T cell repertoires in COVID-19. TCRdb's table, derived via immunoSEQ multiplex PCR, lists solely in-frame clones and lacks some. The sample contains approximately 80,000 clones, 88% of which appear only once. Sequences were obtained from peripheral blood. These receptor sequences come from a human donor in a cohort sampled during active COVID-19.

CDR3 coding DNA: TGTGCCAGCAGTTTGCGGGAGGGCCCAGATACGCAGTATTTT. Its protein is CASSLREGPDTQYF. This chain joins TRBV27 and TRBJ2-3; 9 nucleotides line up with TRBD2. V shed 3 bases and J 4 bases; nucleotides not matched to a gene: 2. Germline V CDR1 and CDR2: MNHEY, SMNVEV (reference sequence). The CDR3 is made up of 14 amino acids.

The chain employs TRBV5-4 and TRBJ2-5; 8 nucleotides match TRBD2. The J segment lost 5 bases and the V segment lost 2 bases, leaving 2 bases of the junction unmatched. The CDR3 has 13 amino acids. The germline V gene encodes CDR1 SGHNT and CDR2 YYREEE (reference sequence). Here the CDR3 DNA reads TGTGCCAGCAGCTTAGCGGGGGTGGAGACCCAGTACTTC. Encoded protein: CASSLAGVETQYF.

V usage is TRBV3-1 (or the pseudogene TRBV3-2) and J usage is TRBJ1-2, with 8 bases identical to TRBD1. Trimming took 0 bases from V and 3 from J; bases not matched to a gene: 6. Germline assignment: CDR1 LGHDT and CDR2 YNNKEL (reference sequence). This CDR3 contains 16 residues. CDR3 sequence (DNA): TGTGCCAGCAGCCAAGATATTGGACAGGGCTACTATGGCTACACCTTC. It encodes CASSQDIGQGYYGYTF.

This clone was counted once. The chain employs TRBV7-2 and TRBJ2-7, with 9 bases fitting TRBD2. This CDR3 has 15 residues. The ends lost 3 bases at V and 3 bases at J; junction bases unmatched: 6. Germline V CDR1 and CDR2: SGHTA, FQGNSA. CDR3 coding DNA: TGTGCCAGCAGCTTGAGTAGCGGGAGTGGCTACGAGCAGTACTTC. Translation gives CASSLSSGSGYEQYF.

The chain links TRBV5-6 to TRBJ1-4; D might be TRBD1 (6 bases). Per germline, CDR1 SGHDT and CDR2 YYEEEE. The CDR3 loop spans 18 amino acids. V was cut by 2 bases and J by 6 bases, with 23 bases left in between. This chain's CDR3 is CASSFSGQIPQLDEKLFF. The CDR3 nucleotides read TGTGCCAGCAGCTTCTCGGGACAAATTCCTCAGCTAGATGAAAAACTGTTTTTT.

This clone has more than one count but fewer than ten. The gene calls are TRBV10-3 and TRBJ2-7, with D uncertain. Trimming took 5 bases from V and 1 from J, leaving 15 bases between them. The CDR3 spans 15 residues. Germline V lookup: CDR1 ENHRY, CDR2 SYGVKD. The CDR3 DNA reads as TGTGCCATCAGTTCGAGAGGCCTAGAATCCTACGAGCAGTACTTC. The encoded protein is CAISSRGLESYEQYF.

V usage is TRBV2 and J usage is TRBJ1-4; the D is unclear. With 0 bases removed from V and 5 bases from J, the gap between germline ends came to 10 bases. The CDR3 contains 15 residues. Germline loops: CDR1 SNHLY, CDR2 FYNNEI. This CDR3 reads CASSEAGISNEKLFF. CDR3 DNA: TGTGCCAGCAGTGAAGCGGGCATCTCAAATGAAAAACTGTTTTTT.

In regard to this clone: One junction end does not reproduce the germline sequence, and a read error may be involved. The chain joins TRBV7-7 to TRBJ2-4, with a tentative D call TRBD1 (6 bases). This CDR3 has 14 residues. Germline values: CDR1 SSHAT, CDR2 FNYEAQ (reference sequence). The CDR3 reads CASSLQGDENIQYF. For the CDR3, the DNA is TGTGCTAGCAGTTTACAGGGTGATGAAAACATTCAGTACTTC.

The V and J genes are TRBV5-1 and TRBJ1-2; 9 bases map to TRBD1. CDR1 and CDR2 from the germline V gene are SGHRS and YFSETQ. V dropped 2 bases and J dropped 6; count of bases not matched to a gene: 8. This CDR3 contains 15 residues. The CDR3 DNA reads as TGCGCCAGCAGCTTAGACAGGGGGGCATTCAATGGCTACACCTTC. It codes for CASSLDRGAFNGYTF.

Points on this clone: Other DNA sequences from this sample encode an identical CDR3 as well. The rearrangement joins TRBV12-3 or TRBV12-4 to TRBJ2-7; possibly TRBD2 for D (5 bases). The CDR3 totals 11 residues. With 6 bases removed from V and 4 bases from J, the gap between germline ends came to 7 bases. CDR3 loop: CASSSGYEQYF. The CDR3 DNA reads as TGTGCCAGCAGCTCGGGGTACGAGCAGTACTTC.

The V call is TRBV9, the J call TRBJ2-3; TRBD2 aligns across 8 bases. CDR1 is SGDLS and CDR2 is YYNGEE in the germline V gene. Germline trimming cut 4 bases from V and 4 bases from J; bases unmatched to any gene: 11. There are 16 residues in the CDR3. CDR3 region: CASSRGGGRSADTQYF. Here the CDR3 DNA reads TGTGCCAGCAGCCGTGGCGGCGGGAGGAGCGCAGATACGCAGTATTTT. Variable domain in full (rest from reference TRBV9 and TRBJ2-3): DSGVTQTPKHLITATGQRVTLRCSPRSGDLSVYWYQQSLDQGLQFLIQYYNGEERAKGNILERFSAQQFPDLHSELNLSSLELGDSALYFCASSRGGGRSADTQYFGPGTRLTVL.

The DNA of the CDR3 is TGTGCCAGCTCACCTTTAGCAGGGATGAACACTGAAGCTTTCTTT. This encodes CASSPLAGMNTEAFF. V gene TRBV18 combines with J gene TRBJ1-1, with D perhaps matching TRBD1 (5 bases). CDR1 is KGHSH and CDR2 is LQKENI in the germline V gene. This CDR3 is built from 15 residues. V dropped 3 bases and J dropped 0 bases, with 11 bases sitting between them.

The J gene is TRBJ2-3, the V gene TRBV28, with D tentatively TRBD1 (6 bases). V was clipped by 3 bases and J by 2 bases, with 9 bases between them. Germline lookup yields CDR1 MDHEN and CDR2 SYDVKM. This CDR3 is built from 14 residues. The CDR3 protein is CASSLGQDTDTQYF. CDR3 DNA sequence: TGTGCCAGCAGTTTGGGACAAGACACAGATACGCAGTATTTT. Using reference TRBV28 and TRBJ2-3 for the parts outside the CDR3, the full variable domain is DVKVTQSSRYLVKRTGEKVFLECVQDMDHENMFWYRQDPGLGLRLIYFSYDVKMKEKGDIPEGYSVSREKKERFSLILESASTNQTSMYLCASSLGQDTDTQYFGPGTRLTVL.

The chain recombines TRBV5-1 with TRBJ1-3; D is undetermined. Trimming removed 3 bases at V and 4 bases at J, with 14 bases between. This CDR3 spans 15 amino acids. The V gene's germline CDR1 is SGHRS and CDR2 YFSETQ. CDR3 DNA sequence: TGCGCCAGCAGCTCATCTGGGCCCCACGGAAACACCATATATTTT. Amino acids: CASSSSGPHGNTIYF.

V and J are TRBV5-1 and TRBJ2-1; unclear D gene. The germline V gene has CDR1 SGHRS and CDR2 YFSETQ. The CDR3 spans 12 residues. V was cut by 6 bases and J by 1 base, with 5 bases left in between. CDR3 protein: CASTRSYNEQFF. The CDR3 coding sequence is TGCGCCAGCACGCGTTCCTACAATGAGCAGTTCTTC.

The rearrangement joins TRBV7-2 to TRBJ2-7; 7 bases map to TRBD2. The J segment lost 1 base and the V segment lost 1 base, leaving 4 bases of the junction unmatched. CDR1 SGHTA and CDR2 FQGNSA come from the germline V gene. The CDR3 sequence is 15 residues long. The CDR3 DNA is TGTGCCAGCAGCTTAGGCGGGGGAGGTTCCTACGAGCAGTACTTC. Translated: CASSLGGGGSYEQYF.

The rearrangement joins TRBV4-3 to TRBJ2-1, with 8 positions matching TRBD2. V shed 2 bases and J 7 bases; nucleotides not matched to a gene: 10. Germline loops: CDR1 LGHNA, CDR2 YSLEER. This CDR3 has 16 amino acids. CDR3 protein: CASSQQPLAGGNEQFF. The CDR3 coding sequence is TGCGCCAGCAGCCAACAACCCTTGGCGGGAGGAAATGAGCAGTTCTTC.

This chain joins TRBV25-1 and TRBJ2-1; 10 nucleotides line up with TRBD1. Germline-derived CDR1 and CDR2 are MGHDK and SYGVNS. The CDR3 loop spans 17 amino acids. V was clipped by 3 bases and J by 2 bases; unmatched bases: 7. CDR3 in DNA: TGTGCCAGCAGTGAGACAGGGGGCTTTTCCACCTACAATGAGCAGTTCTTC. This sequence encodes CASSETGGFSTYNEQFF.

This clone came up once. The chain has TRBV19 and TRBJ1-6; weak D call: TRBD1 (6 bases). This CDR3 is built from 13 residues. Trimming took off 10 bases at V and 7 bases at J, with 14 bases between the two ends. In germline, CDR1 is LNHDA, CDR2 SQIVND (reference sequence). The CDR3 sequence: CATRGGVNSPLHF. The CDR3 nucleotides are TGTGCCACCCGGGGGGGCGTGAATTCACCCCTCCACTTT.

The chain couples TRBV10-1 to TRBJ2-7; D ambiguous. Deletions cut 8 bases from V and 4 bases from J, with 9 bases between. The CDR3 has 11 amino acids. Germline V gene data show CDR1 as WNHNN and CDR2 as SYGVQD (reference sequence). CDR3 DNA: TGCGCCAGCCTATCCTCATACGAGCAGTACTTC. Its translation: CASLSSYEQYF.

V and J are TRBV4-2 and TRBJ1-2; D unclear. The CDR3 loop spans 16 amino acids. V was clipped by 1 base and J by 4 bases, with 16 bases between them. CDR1 is LGHNA and CDR2 is YNFKEQ in the germline V gene. The CDR3 loop reads CASSQGEEWVGYGYTF. In nucleotides, the CDR3 is TGTGCCAGCAGCCAAGGAGAGGAGTGGGTGGGCTATGGCTACACCTTC.